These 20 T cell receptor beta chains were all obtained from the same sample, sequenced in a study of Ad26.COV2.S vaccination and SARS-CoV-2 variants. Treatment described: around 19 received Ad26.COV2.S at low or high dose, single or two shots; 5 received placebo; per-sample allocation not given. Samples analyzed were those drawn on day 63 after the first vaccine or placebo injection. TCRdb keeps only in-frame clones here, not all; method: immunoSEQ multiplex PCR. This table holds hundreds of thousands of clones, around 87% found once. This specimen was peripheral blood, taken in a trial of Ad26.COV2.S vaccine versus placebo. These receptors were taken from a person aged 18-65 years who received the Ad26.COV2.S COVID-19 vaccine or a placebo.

CDR3 bases: TGCGCCAGCAGCCAAGTCGTGACTAGTGTCTACGAGCAGTACTTC. Amino acids: CASSQVVTSVYEQYF. The J gene is TRBJ2-7, the V gene TRBV4-1; D may be TRBD2 (6 bases). Per the germline V gene, CDR1 is MGHRA and CDR2 is YSYEKL. The CDR3 covers 15 residues. Trimming stripped 1 base from V and 3 bases from J, with 13 bases between.

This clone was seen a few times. DNA of the CDR3: TGTGCCAGCAGTGACCCGAAGGGACAGGGGTTATCATTAGAGTCCTACGAGCAGTACTTC. This sequence encodes CASSDPKGQGLSLESYEQYF. The chain has TRBV6-4 and TRBJ2-7; 10 bases align to TRBD1. V was clipped by 2 bases and J by 1 base; unmatched bases: 17. This CDR3 has 20 residues. CDR1 MRHNA and CDR2 SNTAGT come from the germline V gene.

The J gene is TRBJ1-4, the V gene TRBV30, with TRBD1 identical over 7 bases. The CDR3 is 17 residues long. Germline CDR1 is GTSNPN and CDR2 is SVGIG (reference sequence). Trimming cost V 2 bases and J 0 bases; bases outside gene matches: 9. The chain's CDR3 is CAWSRTGPVATNEKLFF. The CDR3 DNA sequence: TGTGCCTGGAGTAGGACAGGCCCCGTTGCAACTAATGAAAAACTGTTTTTT.

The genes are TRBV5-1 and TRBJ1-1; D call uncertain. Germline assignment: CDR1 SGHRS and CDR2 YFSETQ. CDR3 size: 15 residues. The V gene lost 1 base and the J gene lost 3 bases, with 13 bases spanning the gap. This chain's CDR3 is CASSLMGTGDTEAFF. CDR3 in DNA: TGCGCCAGCAGCTTGATGGGTACCGGAGACACTGAAGCTTTCTTT.

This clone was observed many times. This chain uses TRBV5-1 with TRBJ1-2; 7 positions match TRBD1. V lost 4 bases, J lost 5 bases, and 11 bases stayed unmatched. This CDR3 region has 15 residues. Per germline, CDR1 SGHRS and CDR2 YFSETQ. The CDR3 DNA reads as TGCGCCAGCAGCCCCTCGGGACAGACCACTTATGGCTACACCTTC. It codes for CASSPSGQTTYGYTF.

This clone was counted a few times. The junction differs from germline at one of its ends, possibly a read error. In DNA form, the CDR3 reads TGTGCTAGCAGCTTAGTAGAGAGCGGGGGACGAGGGACCCAGTACTTC. Encoded protein: CASSLVESGGRGTQYF. The V and J genes are TRBV7-7 and TRBJ2-5; 8 bases are a match to TRBD2. Germline CDR1 SSHAT, CDR2 FNYEAQ (reference sequence). The CDR3 runs to 16 residues. The whole variable domain, filled in from reference TRBV7-7 and TRBJ2-5, reads GAGVSQSPRYKVTKRGQDVTLRCDPISSHATLYWYQQALGQGPEFLTYFNYEAQPDKSGLPSDRFSAERPEGSISTLTIQRTEQRDSAMYRCASSLVESGGRGTQYFGPGTRLLVL.

CDR3 loop: CASSRQGGNTEAFF. The CDR3 coding sequence is TGTGCCAGCAGTAGACAGGGAGGGAACACTGAAGCTTTCTTT. The V gene is TRBV2, the J gene TRBJ1-1; 7 nucleotides align to TRBD1. Trimming took 5 bases from V and 1 from J; bases not matched to a gene: 4. The CDR3 has 14 residues. CDR1 and CDR2 (germline): SNHLY, FYNNEI.

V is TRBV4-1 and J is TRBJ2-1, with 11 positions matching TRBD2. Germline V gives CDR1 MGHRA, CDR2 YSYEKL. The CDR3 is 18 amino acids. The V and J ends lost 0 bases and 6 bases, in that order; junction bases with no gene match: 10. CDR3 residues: CASSQETSGRSSLNEQFF. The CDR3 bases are TGCGCCAGCAGCCAAGAAACTAGCGGGAGATCCTCCCTCAATGAGCAGTTCTTC.

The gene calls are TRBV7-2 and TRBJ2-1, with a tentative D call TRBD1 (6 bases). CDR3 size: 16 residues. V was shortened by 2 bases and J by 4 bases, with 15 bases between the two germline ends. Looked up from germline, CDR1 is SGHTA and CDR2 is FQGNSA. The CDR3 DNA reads TGTGCCAGCAGCTTACCTAGTAGGGGGACATACAATGAGCAGTTCTTC. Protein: CASSLPSRGTYNEQFF.

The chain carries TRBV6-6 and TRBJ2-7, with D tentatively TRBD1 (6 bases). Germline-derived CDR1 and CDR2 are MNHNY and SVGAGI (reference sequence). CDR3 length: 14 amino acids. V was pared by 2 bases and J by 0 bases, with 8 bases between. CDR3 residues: CASSYGQSSYEQYF. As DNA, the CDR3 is TGTGCCAGCAGTTACGGACAGAGCTCCTACGAGCAGTACTTC.

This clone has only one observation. The CDR3 DNA reads as TGTGCCAGCAGTCCCGCGACCTATGGCTACACCTTC. Translated, it gives CASSPATYGYTF. The J gene is TRBJ1-2, the V gene TRBV11-2; D gene uncertain. The V and J ends lost 6 bases and 4 bases respectively, with 9 bases between them. This CDR3 is 12 amino acids long. Germline V lookup: CDR1 SGHAT, CDR2 FQNNGV.

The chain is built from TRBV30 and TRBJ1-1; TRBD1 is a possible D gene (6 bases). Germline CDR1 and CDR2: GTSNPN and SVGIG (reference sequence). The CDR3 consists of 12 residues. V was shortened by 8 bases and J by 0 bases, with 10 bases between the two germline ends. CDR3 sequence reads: CARRGMNTEAFF. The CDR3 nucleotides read TGTGCCAGAAGGGGGATGAACACTGAAGCTTTCTTT.

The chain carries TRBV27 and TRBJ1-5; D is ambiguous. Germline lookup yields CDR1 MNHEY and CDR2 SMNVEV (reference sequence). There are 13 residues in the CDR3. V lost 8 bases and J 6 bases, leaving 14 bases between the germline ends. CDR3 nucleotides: TGTGCCAGCTGTGAGGGCGCGGCTCAGCCCCAGCATTTT. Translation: CASCEGAAQPQHF.

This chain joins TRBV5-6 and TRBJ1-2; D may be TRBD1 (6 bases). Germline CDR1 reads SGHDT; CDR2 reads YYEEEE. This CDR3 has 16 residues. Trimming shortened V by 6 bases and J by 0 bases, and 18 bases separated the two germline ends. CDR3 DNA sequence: TGTGCCAGCACCCTTGCGGGGGGCTCAGCTAACTATGGCTACACCTTC. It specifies CASTLAGGSANYGYTF.

CDR3 protein: CASSPNTDTQYF. The CDR3 DNA sequence: TGCGCCAGCAGCCCTAACACAGATACGCAGTATTTT. V usage is TRBV5-1 and J usage is TRBJ2-3; no reliable D call. Germline V lookup: CDR1 SGHRS, CDR2 YFSETQ. V was trimmed by 4 bases and J by 2 bases, leaving 5 bases between them. The CDR3 runs 12 residues.

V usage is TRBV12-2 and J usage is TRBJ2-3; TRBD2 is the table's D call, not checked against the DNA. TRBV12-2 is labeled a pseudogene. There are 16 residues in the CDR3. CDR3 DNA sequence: TGTGCAAGGGCCCCCGGGCGGGGGGAGGTCACAGATACGCAGTATTTT. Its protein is CARAPGRGEVTDTQYF.

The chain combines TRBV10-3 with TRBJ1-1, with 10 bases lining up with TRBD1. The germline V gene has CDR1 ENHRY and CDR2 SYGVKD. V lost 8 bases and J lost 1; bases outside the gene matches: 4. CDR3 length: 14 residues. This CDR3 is CAIGTGDGNTEAFF. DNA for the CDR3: TGTGCCATCGGGACAGGGGACGGGAACACTGAAGCTTTCTTT.

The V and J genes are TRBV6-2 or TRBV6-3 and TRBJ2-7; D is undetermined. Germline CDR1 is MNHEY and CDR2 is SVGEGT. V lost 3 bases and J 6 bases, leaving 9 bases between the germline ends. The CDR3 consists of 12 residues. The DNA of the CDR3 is TGTGCCAGCAGTTATGGTCCCGCCGAGCAGTACTTC. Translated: CASSYGPAEQYF.

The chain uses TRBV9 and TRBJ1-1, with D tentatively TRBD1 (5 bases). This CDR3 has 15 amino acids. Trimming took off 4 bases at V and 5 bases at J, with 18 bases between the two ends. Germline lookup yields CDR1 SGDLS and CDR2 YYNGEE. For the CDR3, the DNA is TGTGCCAGCAGCTATACAAGGGACTCGGGGACTGAAGCTTTCTTT. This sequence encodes CASSYTRDSGTEAFF. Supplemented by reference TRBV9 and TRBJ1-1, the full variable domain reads DSGVTQTPKHLITATGQRVTLRCSPRSGDLSVYWYQQSLDQGLQFLIQYYNGEERAKGNILERFSAQQFPDLHSELNLSSLELGDSALYFCASSYTRDSGTEAFFGQGTRLTVV.

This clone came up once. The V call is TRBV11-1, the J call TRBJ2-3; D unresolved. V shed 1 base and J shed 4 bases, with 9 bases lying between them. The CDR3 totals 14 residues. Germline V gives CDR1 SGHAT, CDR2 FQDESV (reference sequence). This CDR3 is CASSLVPPPDTQYF. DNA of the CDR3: TGTGCCAGCAGCTTAGTTCCCCCGCCAGATACGCAGTATTTT.